One and the same sample provided the 22 T cell receptor beta chains below, sequenced in a study of T cell responses to AZD1222 COVID-19 vaccine. Sequencing was performed with immunoSEQ multiplex PCR; in TCRdb, only in-frame clones are kept and a portion is missing. This table has about 59,000 clones, 75% to 90% appearing once. This sample comprised peripheral blood, obtained 28 days after the second AZD1222 dose. The receptor set was obtained from an adult who received the AZD1222 COVID-19 vaccine.

The chain employs TRBV10-3 and TRBJ2-1; TRBD2 matches 7 bases. The V segment lost 10 bases and the J segment 2 bases; nucleotides outside the gene matches: 14. The CDR3 runs 16 residues. Germline lookup yields CDR1 ENHRY and CDR2 SYGVKD. The DNA for the CDR3 is TGTGCCACCAAAGGCCTAGCGGAGGGTCCCTACAATGAGCAGTTCTTC. This sequence encodes CATKGLAEGPYNEQFF.

The chain is built from TRBV19 and TRBJ2-5; D possibly uses TRBD1 or TRBD2 (5 bases each). CDR1 and CDR2 from the germline V gene are LNHDA and SQIVND (reference sequence). V was clipped by 7 bases and J by 1 base, with 13 bases between them. The CDR3 loop spans 14 amino acids. Here the CDR3 reads CASNRGQTQETQYF. CDR3 DNA sequence: TGTGCCAGTAACCGGGGCCAGACCCAAGAGACCCAGTACTTC.

The CDR3 DNA sequence: TGTGCCAGCAGTACCTTAGGAGATACGCAGTATTTT. Its translation: CASSTLGDTQYF. V and J are TRBV12-3 or TRBV12-4 and TRBJ2-3; D gene uncertain. The V end lost 5 bases, the J end lost 5 bases, and 8 bases lay between the germline ends. The CDR3 has 12 residues.

The chain links TRBV7-8 to TRBJ2-1; D may correspond to TRBD1 or TRBD2 (5 bases each). The ends were cut back, 0 bases at V and 5 bases at J, with 17 bases in the middle. The CDR3 sequence is 17 residues long. CDR1 and CDR2 (germline): SGHVS, FQNEAQ. The CDR3 here is CASSLARVGQGDNEQFF. CDR3 DNA: TGTGCCAGCAGCTTAGCGCGGGTCGGACAAGGGGACAATGAGCAGTTCTTC.

The V and J genes are TRBV3-1 (or the pseudogene TRBV3-2) and TRBJ1-5; possible D gene TRBD1, 6 bases. Germline V CDR1 and CDR2: LGHDT, YNNKEL (reference sequence). CDR3 size: 15 residues. V was shortened by 4 bases and J by 2 bases, with 12 bases between the two germline ends. The CDR3 sequence is CASSLQGTGNQPQHF. For the CDR3, the DNA is TGTGCCAGCAGCCTACAGGGAACGGGCAATCAGCCCCAGCATTTT.

This clone was seen only once. The rearrangement links TRBV27 to TRBJ2-3; no firm D call. Germline V gene sequence: CDR1 MNHEY, CDR2 SMNVEV (reference sequence). The germline V and J ends were trimmed by 5 bases and 5 bases, with 20 bases remaining between them. The CDR3 is made up of 16 amino acids. In DNA form, the CDR3 reads TGTGCCAGCAGTGCATCAGAACCCCCTCCTCTAGATACGCAGTATTTT. This gives the protein CASSASEPPPLDTQYF.

This chain links TRBV4-2 with TRBJ2-5, with 7 nucleotides matching TRBD2. This CDR3 has 17 residues. The V segment lost 1 base and the J segment 5 bases; nucleotides outside the gene matches: 13. Germline values: CDR1 LGHNA, CDR2 YNFKEQ. Here the CDR3 DNA reads TGTGCCAGCAGCCAAGGTTCTAGCGGCCTCCTAGAGGAGACCCAGTACTTC. It is translated as CASSQGSSGLLEETQYF.

This clone was found a few times. This chain links TRBV12-5 with TRBJ2-3; 7 bases map to TRBD1. CDR3 length: 17 amino acids. Trimming removed 0 bases from V and 0 bases from J; junction bases left unmatched: 6. The germline gives CDR1 LGHNT, CDR2 FRNRAP. CDR3 amino acids: CASGLVLVRGSTDTQYF. The CDR3 bases are TGTGCTAGTGGTTTGGTACTTGTCAGGGGGAGCACAGATACGCAGTATTTT.

The chain combines TRBV28 with TRBJ2-2; no clear D. CDR1 MDHEN and CDR2 SYDVKM come from the germline V gene. The CDR3 sequence is 17 residues long. Trimming cost V 3 bases and J 3 bases, with 17 bases left between them. The CDR3 region is CASSLVGRAGHTGELFF. The CDR3 nucleotides are TGTGCCAGCAGTTTGGTCGGTAGGGCCGGACACACCGGGGAGCTGTTTTTT.

The chain combines TRBV19 with TRBJ1-5, with D possibly TRBD1 on 6 matching bases. Trimming shortened V by 5 bases and J by 1 base, and 18 bases separated the two germline ends. The CDR3 totals 17 residues. CDR1 is LNHDA and CDR2 is SQIVND in the germline V gene (reference sequence). The CDR3 here is CASSLPLGRGSNQPQHF. The CDR3, as DNA: TGTGCCAGTAGTCTTCCCCTCGGCAGGGGAAGCAATCAGCCCCAGCATTTT.

The chain employs TRBV18 and TRBJ1-1; D gene ambiguous. Trimming stripped 0 bases from V and 1 base from J, with 9 bases between. The germline CDR1 and CDR2 sequences are KGHSH and LQKENI. The CDR3 is 15 residues long. The CDR3 loop reads CASSPPHRGNTEAFF. CDR3 DNA: TGTGCCAGCTCACCACCGCACCGTGGGAACACTGAAGCTTTCTTT.

V usage is TRBV6-4 and J usage is TRBJ1-1; no reliable D call. The CDR3 contains 13 residues. Germline V gives CDR1 MRHNA, CDR2 SNTAGT. Deletions cut 4 bases from V and 1 base from J, with 7 bases between. The CDR3 loop is CASSVRGNTEAFF. CDR3 nucleotide sequence: TGTGCCAGCAGTGTTCGGGGGAACACTGAAGCTTTCTTT.

The genes are TRBV28 and TRBJ1-2, with TRBD1 identical over 7 bases. The CDR3 has 15 residues. V lost 4 bases and J lost 2; bases outside the gene matches: 7. CDR1 MDHEN and CDR2 SYDVKM come from the germline V gene. The CDR3 nucleotides read TGTGCCAGCAGTTCAGGGGGGAGGGAGAACTATGGCTACACCTTC. It translates to CASSSGGRENYGYTF.

The table lists this clone with a count of one. The chain recombines TRBV5-1 with TRBJ2-7; D might be TRBD2 (5 bases). This CDR3 contains 12 residues. Trimming left V 2 bases short and J 5 bases short, with 8 bases between. Germline values: CDR1 SGHRS, CDR2 YFSETQ. CDR3 sequence (DNA): TGCGCCAGCAGCTTAGGGAGCAACGAGCAGTACTTC. It is translated as CASSLGSNEQYF.

This chain links TRBV7-3 with TRBJ1-1, with 7 nucleotides matching TRBD1. In germline, CDR1 is SGHTA, CDR2 FQGTGA. The CDR3 is 14 residues long. Germline trimming cut 5 bases from V and 10 bases from J; bases unmatched to any gene: 13. CDR3 bases: TGTGCCAGCAGCGAAGGGGGCATGGGTAACGGAGCTTTCTTT. Translation: CASSEGGMGNGAFF.

This clone has just a few counts. The chain recombines TRBV11-3 with TRBJ2-1; 8 bases are a match to TRBD1. The CDR3 extends over 18 amino acids. With 5 bases clipped from V and 2 bases from J, the junction kept 14 bases outside the gene matches. Germline values: CDR1 SGHNT, CDR2 YENEEA. The CDR3 spells CASSGSQLGQGAYNEQFF. Written as DNA, the CDR3 is TGTGCCAGCAGCGGCTCACAGCTAGGACAGGGAGCCTACAATGAGCAGTTCTTC.

This clone occurred a few times. V usage is TRBV6-5 and J usage is TRBJ1-4, with TRBD1 matching 9 bases. V dropped 6 bases and J dropped 9; count of bases not matched to a gene: 8. The CDR3 contains 14 residues. CDR1 is MNHEY, CDR2 SVGAGI, per germline. As DNA, the CDR3 is TGTGCCAGCAGAAACCCGGGACAGGGCAAAAAACTGTTTTTT. Translating it yields CASRNPGQGKKLFF.

The chain employs TRBV28 and TRBJ1-5; possibly TRBD1 for D (6 bases). This CDR3 spans 14 amino acids. Germline loops: CDR1 MDHEN, CDR2 SYDVKM. V was shortened by 5 bases and J by 7 bases, with 15 bases between the two germline ends. CDR3 in amino acids: CASSRPQGKQPQHF. CDR3 bases: TGTGCCAGCAGTCGCCCACAGGGTAAGCAGCCCCAGCATTTT.

The chain is built from TRBV7-9 and TRBJ2-7; D is undetermined. The CDR3 is made up of 14 amino acids. CDR1 and CDR2 from the germline V gene are SEHNR and FQNEAQ (reference sequence). V lost 1 base and J lost 5, with 12 bases in between. The CDR3 loop reads CASSLGTQIDEQYF. DNA of the CDR3: TGTGCCAGCAGCTTAGGGACCCAGATCGACGAGCAGTACTTC.

The chain combines TRBV19 with TRBJ2-5; 9 bases align to TRBD2. The CDR3 is 16 amino acids. Trimming at V came to 0 bases and at J to 4 bases, leaving 6 bases not matched to a gene. The germline gives CDR1 LNHDA, CDR2 SQIVND (reference sequence). CDR3 DNA sequence: TGTGCCAGTAGTATAGAACTAGCGGGCCGAGGAGAGACCCAGTACTTC. Translated: CASSIELAGRGETQYF.

This chain connects TRBV9 to TRBJ1-1; D is undetermined. Germline assignment: CDR1 SGDLS and CDR2 YYNGEE. V was pared by 0 bases and J by 4 bases, with 7 bases between. The CDR3 length is 13 residues. The CDR3 loop is CASSVVSVTEAFF. CDR3 coding DNA: TGTGCCAGCAGCGTAGTGTCCGTCACTGAAGCTTTCTTT.

This sequence joins TRBV19 and TRBJ1-5; no clear D gene. The CDR3 extends over 16 amino acids. The ends were cut back, 6 bases at V and 4 bases at J, with 19 bases in the middle. The V gene's germline CDR1 is LNHDA and CDR2 SQIVND (reference sequence). The CDR3 nucleotides are TGTGCCAGTAGCCTTGCCCGGCAGGCGTTAAATCAGCCCCAGCATTTT. Translating it yields CASSLARQALNQPQHF.